This TCR beta chain came from a study of T cell repertoires in cytomegalovirus infection. Across the whole study: The authors relied on CMV epitopes, both recently identified HLA-C-restricted and well-studied HLA-B-restricted. Both a matching HLA type and CMV infection were indicated by public TCR beta signatures.

Study observations and caveats: Cumulative frequency (of public TCR beta family members) identified carriers of CMV plus the relevant HLA. The response measured ex vivo was dominated by TCR beta clonotypes (HLA-C-restricted and CMV-specific).

Trimming pared 4 bases from V and 9 bases from J, leaving 13 bases between. The length of the CDR3 is 13 residues. Germline V gene lookup returns CDR1 MNHNS and CDR2 SASEGT. TCRdb reprocessed the reads via MiXCR and lists one record per CDR3 protein. The data hold hundreds of thousands of distinct CDR3 sequences, with around 35% observed a single time. This clonotype was seen a few times. Its specificity is unknown. The sample here was cultured PBMCs, taken from culture after CMV antigen stimulation. This chain links TRBV6-1 with TRBJ1-5; TRBD1 might be the D (6 bases). This clonotype originated in a human donor in good health (CMV status not recorded). Some clones in this sample may be carry-over from other donors' samples. For the CDR3, the DNA is TGTGCCAGCAGTGTGGACAGTCTTTCGCCCCAGCATTTT. This encodes CASSVDSLSPQHF.